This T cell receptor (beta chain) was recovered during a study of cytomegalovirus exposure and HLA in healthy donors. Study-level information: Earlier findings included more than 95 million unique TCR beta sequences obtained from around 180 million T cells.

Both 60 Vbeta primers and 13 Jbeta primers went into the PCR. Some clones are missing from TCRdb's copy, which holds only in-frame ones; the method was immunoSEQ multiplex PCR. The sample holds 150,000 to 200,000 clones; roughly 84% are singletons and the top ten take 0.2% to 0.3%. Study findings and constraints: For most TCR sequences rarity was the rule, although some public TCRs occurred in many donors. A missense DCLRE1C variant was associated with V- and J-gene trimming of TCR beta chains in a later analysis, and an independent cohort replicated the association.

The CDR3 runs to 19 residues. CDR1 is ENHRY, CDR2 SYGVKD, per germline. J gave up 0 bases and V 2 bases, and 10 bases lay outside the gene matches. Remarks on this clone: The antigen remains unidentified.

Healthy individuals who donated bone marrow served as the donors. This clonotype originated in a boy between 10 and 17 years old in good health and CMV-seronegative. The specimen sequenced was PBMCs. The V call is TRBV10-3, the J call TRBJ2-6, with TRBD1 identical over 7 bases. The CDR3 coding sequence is TGTGCCATCAGTGAGCGAAGGGGGACAGTTCGCTCTGGGGCCAACGTCCTGACTTTC. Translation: CAISERRGTVRSGANVLTF.